The clone carrying this TCR beta chain was seen only a few times. Its antigen remains unidentified. Expressed TCRB transcripts were sequenced after all isolated RNA was converted to cDNA. Data came from immunoSEQ multiplex PCR; TCRdb stores just in-frame clones and leaves some out. The sample holds some 190,000 clones; 7.8% are singletons and the top ten take about 1%. This record belongs to a study of beta chain features in type 1 diabetes. General study points: VDJ junctions sequenced from type 1 diabetes patients showed fewer insertions and more deletions. With patients and controls alike, PCR might favor shorter templates to an equal degree. Type 1 diabetes patients had moderately but significantly shorter TCRB CDR3s in all four CD4+ subsets.

This CDR3 has 15 residues. Trimming shortened V by 1 base and J by 3 bases, and 13 bases separated the two germline ends. Germline lookup yields CDR1 LGHNA and CDR2 YSLEER. This TCR derives from a woman in her 40s with type 1 diabetes. V gene TRBV4-3 combines with J gene TRBJ2-7, with D possibly being TRBD1 (5 bases). The material sequenced was central memory CD4+ T cells from blood. The CDR3 loop reads CASSQGQGFSYEQYF. The CDR3 coding sequence is TGCGCCAGCAGCCAAGGGCAGGGTTTTAGCTACGAGCAGTACTTC.